A single sample gave rise to the 9 T cell receptor beta chains below, sequenced in a study of beta chain features in type 1 diabetes. Expressed TCRB transcripts got sequenced, as all isolated RNA was reverse transcribed. The protocol was immunoSEQ multiplex PCR, while the TCRdb copy is restricted to in-frame clones and leaves out a portion. The data contain about 210,000 clones, under 13% of them seen just once; the ten biggest clones take up 1% to 1.5%. The sequenced material came from central memory CD4+ T cells from blood. These receptors originate from a young man in good health.

This clone was detected ten times or more. CDR3 in DNA: TGTGCCAGCAGCCAAACCCTAGCGGGAGCAGAGACCCAGTACTTC. Protein: CASSQTLAGAETQYF. V and J are TRBV14 and TRBJ2-5; TRBD2 aligns across 10 bases. This CDR3 has 15 amino acids. In germline, CDR1 is SGHDN, CDR2 FVKESK. V dropped 2 bases and J dropped 4; count of bases not matched to a gene: 4.

There are a few counts of this clone. The chain is built from TRBV14 and TRBJ2-5; D ambiguous. This CDR3 contains 16 residues. Trimming took 6 bases from V and 1 from J, leaving 18 bases between them. Germline CDR1 SGHDN, CDR2 FVKESK. CDR3 sequence reads: CASSSRLTPFQETQYF. CDR3 nucleotide sequence: TGTGCCAGCAGTTCAAGGCTGACACCTTTCCAAGAGACCCAGTACTTC.

The chain recombines TRBV19 with TRBJ2-1; 7 bases line up with TRBD2. This CDR3 has 16 residues. The V and J ends lost 5 bases and 8 bases, in that order; junction bases with no gene match: 15. The germline CDR1 and CDR2 sequences are LNHDA and SQIVND (reference sequence). The CDR3: CASSPSTREVGDEQFF. CDR3 bases: TGTGCCAGTAGTCCCTCGACTCGGGAGGTAGGGGATGAGCAGTTCTTC. The full variable domain, completed using reference TRBV19 and TRBJ2-1, is DGGITQSPKYLFRKEGQNVTLSCEQNLNHDAMYWYRQDPGQGLRLIYYSQIVNDFQKGDIAEGYSVSREKKESFPLTVTSAQKNPTAFYLCASSPSTREVGDEQFFGPGTRLTVL.

The genes are TRBV5-1 and TRBJ2-2, with 7 bases fitting TRBD2. Per germline, CDR1 SGHRS and CDR2 YFSETQ. Unmatched junction bases numbered 13, after V lost 0 bases and J lost 5 bases. The CDR3 runs to 18 residues. The CDR3 DNA follows: TGCGCCAGCAGCTTGGCCCATGGCGGGAGTGCTTGGACCGGGGAGCTGTTTTTT. Translated: CASSLAHGGSAWTGELFF. The variable domain in full, completed from reference TRBV5-1 and TRBJ2-2, reads KAGVTQTPRYLIKTRGQQVTLSCSPISGHRSVSWYQQTPGQGLQFLFEYFSETQRNKGNFPGRFSGRQFSNSRSEMNVSTLELGDSALYLCASSLAHGGSAWTGELFFGEGSRLTVL.

On this clone: A far larger clone is one base from this, pointing to a likely read error. The chain combines TRBV30 with TRBJ2-7; no clear D. CDR3 length: 10 residues. Trimming pared 7 bases from V and 2 bases from J, leaving 6 bases between. Germline V CDR1 and CDR2: GTSNPN, SVGIG (reference sequence). CDR3 protein: CALGAYEQYF. CDR3 sequence (DNA): TGTGCCTTAGGCGCCTACGAGCAGTACTTC.

About this clone: Other DNA sequences within the sample encode an identical CDR3. The chain combines TRBV11-2 with TRBJ2-4; D gene ambiguous. This CDR3 comprises 12 residues. With 0 bases removed from V and 7 bases from J, the gap between germline ends came to 4 bases. Germline V CDR1 and CDR2: SGHAT, FQNNGV. CDR3 protein: CASSLDRNIQYF. The CDR3 DNA sequence: TGTGCCAGCAGCTTAGATCGCAACATTCAGTACTTC.

In the case of this clone: This CDR3 is also generated by other DNA sequences in the sample. The chain uses TRBV18 and TRBJ2-1; D uncertain. Germline loops: CDR1 KGHSH, CDR2 LQKENI. Trimming left V 3 bases short and J 5 bases short, with 8 bases between. This CDR3 comprises 13 residues. The DNA of the CDR3 is TGTGCCAGCTCACCCGGCCGGGACAATGAGCAGTTCTTC. As protein: CASSPGRDNEQFF.

Here the CDR3 DNA reads TGCGCCAGCAGTGAAGGGACAGGGGGCTACGAGCAGTACTTC. This codes for CASSEGTGGYEQYF. The rearrangement links TRBV10-2 to TRBJ2-7; TRBD1 matches at 11 bases. The CDR3 runs 14 residues. J was trimmed by 3 bases and V by 3 bases; bases with no gene match: 1. CDR1 and CDR2 from the germline V gene are WSHSY and SAAADI.

This clone was seen repeatedly, ten times or more. The rearrangement uses TRBV29-1 and TRBJ1-1, with D possibly TRBD1 on 5 matching bases. The CDR3 length is 12 residues. In germline, CDR1 is SQVTM, CDR2 ANQGSEA. V lost 3 bases, J lost 6 bases, and 11 bases lay in between. The CDR3 bases are TGCAGCGTTGAGTCCGGGGGAGCTGAAGCTTTCTTT. Its protein is CSVESGGAEAFF.